These T cell receptor beta chains were read from a single sample in a study of naive and memory T cell subsets. Each CDR3 protein is one row after TCRdb ran MiXCR on the UMI-ligation and nested PCR reads. Of 98,000 or so distinct CDR3 sequences in the sample, about 11% were seen once. The sample was naive CD4+ T cells from blood. The receptors originated from a human donor in good health. Each CDR3 is given with its conserved first and last residue. A D gene is named only where the DNA matches it firmly. The size field is filled for only some rows; it gives once, few, many or a size class.

.,few,TRBV5-1,TRBJ2-5,TGCGCCAGCAGTTTCAGTGGGGAAGAGACCCAGTACTTC,CASSFSGEETQYF
.,few,TRBV20-1,TRBJ1-1,TGCAGTGCTCCGGATTCCCAGGGGATTAGAGCTGAAGCTTTCTTT,CSAPDSQGIRAEAFF
.,few,TRBV20-1,TRBJ2-1,TGCAGTGCCAACTCGGAGACCTCCTACAATGAGCAGTTCTTC,CSANSETSYNEQFF
.,.,TRBV30,TRBJ1-1,TGTGCCTGGAGTTCAAGGGTAAGGGTGGACACTGAAGCTTTCTTT,CAWSSRVRVDTEAFF
.,many,TRBV4-2,TRBJ2-5,TGTGCCAGCAGCGTCGAATCGGGAGAGACCCAGTACTTC,CASSVESGETQYF
.,.,TRBV20-1,TRBJ2-4,TGCAGTGCTAGCGGAGGGGCGGCCAAAAACATTCAGTACTTC,CSASGGAAKNIQYF
.,many,TRBV6-2/TRBV6-3,TRBJ2-2,TGTGCCAGCGCTAACACCGGGGAGCTGTTTTTT,CASANTGELFF
TRBD1,many,TRBV19,TRBJ2-2,TGTGCCAGTACCCCTGACAGGGCTACCGGGGAGCTGTTTTTT,CASTPDRATGELFF
.,many,TRBV9,TRBJ2-5,TGTGCCAGCAGCGTAGAGGGGTCTAGGCAAGAGACCCAGTACTTC,CASSVEGSRQETQYF
.,few,TRBV6-6,TRBJ2-2,TGTGCCAGCACCCTTTTAGGGGGGGGGACCGGGGAGCTGTTTTTT,CASTLLGGGTGELFF
TRBD2,few,TRBV7-2,TRBJ2-4,TGTGCCAGCAGCTATTTAGCGGGGGCGGGGAACATTCAGTACTTC,CASSYLAGAGNIQYF
TRBD2,.,TRBV12-3/TRBV12-4,TRBJ2-7,TGTGCCAGCAGCCTTGGACTAGCGGGGGCCTACGAGCAGTACTTC,CASSLGLAGAYEQYF
.,few,TRBV7-2,TRBJ1-2,TGTGCCAGCAGCTTAAAGGGCAGCTCCGCTGGCTACACCTTC,CASSLKGSSAGYTF
TRBD1,few,TRBV12-3/TRBV12-4,TRBJ2-4,TGTGCCAGCAGTCGACAGGGGGCCGGCAAAAACATTCAGTACTTC,CASSRQGAGKNIQYF
.,.,TRBV19,TRBJ2-7,TGTGCCAGTAGCGACAGGGAGGGAGCCTCCTACGAGCAGTACTTC,CASSDREGASYEQYF
TRBD2,many,TRBV20-1,TRBJ2-7,TGCAGTGCTAGAGAGCCAGCGGGAGGGCCAATAGCGTCGTACTTC,CSAREPAGGPIASYF
.,few,TRBV20-1,TRBJ1-2,TGCAGTGTCTCGCTTATGGGGAATGGCTACACCTTC,CSVSLMGNGYTF
.,.,TRBV7-9,TRBJ2-7,TGTGCCAGCAGCCCTAGTGGCGGGGGCCGTCAGAAAGAGCAGTACTTC,CASSPSGGGRQKEQYF
.,many,TRBV30,TRBJ1-6,TGTGCCTGGAGTGAAGGTGGATCACCCCTCCACTTT,CAWSEGGSPLHF
.,few,TRBV19,TRBJ1-6,TGTGCCAGTAGTGGCCCACGGACGGCCGAGGAGGTTATTAATTCACCCCTCCACTTT,CASSGPRTAEEVINSPLHF
TRBD2,.,TRBV7-2,TRBJ2-7,TGTGCCAGCAGCTTAAAGGGAAAACAAACTAGCGTACAGATCGGCCCCTACGAGCAGTACTTC,CASSLKGKQTSVQIGPYEQYF
.,once,TRBV5-1,TRBJ1-2,TGCGCCAGCAGTCAGGACGGAAGCTATGGCTACACCTTC,CASSQDGSYGYTF
TRBD2,few,TRBV20-1,TRBJ2-1,TGCAGTGCTAGCGATCCAGCGGGGCCGTACAATGAGCAGTTCTTC,CSASDPAGPYNEQFF
.,few,TRBV7-2,TRBJ1-4,TGTGCCAGCAGCTTAGCGGGATCTTCAGGGGAAAAACTGTTTTTT,CASSLAGSSGEKLFF
.,few,TRBV27,TRBJ1-1,TGTGCCAGCAGTTTAGCGGCTCGGAACACTGAAGCTTTCTTT,CASSLAARNTEAFF
.,many,TRBV3-1,TRBJ2-7,TGTGCCAGCAGCCATCTCAGCTACGAGCAGTACTTC,CASSHLSYEQYF